Detailed here is one TCR beta chain. Since the CDR3 does not end with the conserved phenylalanine or tryptophan, this likely comes from a read error. For each extraction, RNA and DNA were obtained together from 20-30 mg of unsorted bulk tissue. This CDR3 is built from 16 residues. CDR1 is SGHAT and CDR2 is FQNNGV in the germline V gene. The data belong to a study of tumor-infiltrating lymphocytes in primary liver carcinoma. Across the whole study: Ranging in age from 30 to 69 years, the patients were men and women. Read depth, roughly 3.5 to 8 million productive TCRbeta reads, did not differ significantly between tissues.

Production of TCR beta cDNA used approximately 480 ng total RNA together with a constant-region primer. What produced the TCR beta libraries was three nested multiplex PCR rounds using slightly modified ARM-PCR. A C-beta reverse primer and TRBV1-TRBV30 forward primers served in each of the first two PCR rounds, at approximately 10 cycles apiece. Each CDR3 protein gets one entry after TCRdb re-called the multiplex PCR reads with MiXCR. The sample holds 25,000 to 30,000 distinct CDR3 sequences, around 78% seen once. Sequencing was carried out using liver tumor tissue from sampling region 3. Noted subset: tumor region T3, left-lateral pole. This clonotype was sampled from a man aged 35-49 years with primary liver carcinoma and hepatitis B virus infection. The rearrangement links TRBV11-2 to TRBJ2-7, with TRBD1 matching over 9 bases. CDR3 nucleotides: TGTGCCAGCAGCTTCATACAGGGGGCCATGCATAACGAACAGTACTCC. It encodes CASSFIQGAMHNEQYS.